The 21 T cell receptor beta chains below all came from one sample that was sequenced in a study of CD8+CD57+ T cells in acquired aplastic anemia. For CDR3 and TCR beta VDJ profiling, genomic DNA was the template used. TCRdb ran MiXCR on the reads and lists one entry per CDR3 protein. The sample holds about 68,000 distinct CDR3 sequences, roughly 50% seen once. Sequencing was carried out using sorted CD4+, CD8+, or CD8+CD57+ T cells (not recorded which) from PBMCs. All receptors derive from a human donor in good health, serving as a control.

The gene calls are TRBV19 and TRBJ1-2, with unresolved D. The CDR3 consists of 13 residues. V was cut by 3 bases and J by 11 bases, with 16 bases left in between. Germline V lookup: CDR1 LNHDA, CDR2 SQIVND (reference sequence). In DNA, the CDR3 is TGTGCCAGTAGTATTTCAGGTCGCTTAGGTTACACCTTC. Encoded protein: CASSISGRLGYTF.

This chain connects TRBV7-9 to TRBJ1-2, with 9 nucleotides matching TRBD1. Germline V gene sequence: CDR1 SEHNR, CDR2 FQNEAQ (reference sequence). The CDR3 is 12 amino acids. With 5 bases clipped from V and 8 bases from J, the junction kept 3 bases outside the gene matches. CDR3 sequence (DNA): TGTGCCAGCAGCCAAGGGACAGGGGGCTACACCTTC. As protein: CASSQGTGGYTF.

V gene TRBV24-1 combines with J gene TRBJ2-3; 7 positions agree with TRBD1. Germline V lookup: CDR1 KGHDR, CDR2 SFDVKD. There are 14 residues in the CDR3. V was pared by 4 bases and J by 6 bases, with 6 bases of the junction left unmatched. For the CDR3, the DNA is TGTGCCACCAGTGAGGGACAGTGGCTGGATACGCAGTATTTT. Residues: CATSEGQWLDTQYF.

This clonotype was counted many times. The V and J genes are TRBV27 and TRBJ2-7; 10 bases line up with TRBD1. The CDR3 loop spans 15 amino acids. Looked up from germline, CDR1 is MNHEY and CDR2 is SMNVEV (reference sequence). V shed 3 bases and J 4 bases; nucleotides not matched to a gene: 6. CDR3: CASSLRQGAWYEQYF. In nucleotides, the CDR3 is TGTGCCAGCAGTTTGAGACAGGGGGCATGGTACGAGCAGTACTTC.

The V gene is TRBV20-1, the J gene TRBJ2-3; no definite D call. Trimming stripped 3 bases from V and 3 bases from J, with 7 bases between. Per the germline V gene, CDR1 is DFQATT and CDR2 is SNEGSKA (reference sequence). The CDR3 length is 12 residues. In DNA, the CDR3 is TGCAGTGCTAGTTTGGAGACAGATACGCAGTATTTT. Translating it yields CSASLETDTQYF.

The chain links TRBV2 to TRBJ1-4; D is uncertain. The CDR3 is 14 amino acids. CDR1 is SNHLY and CDR2 is FYNNEI in the germline V gene. The V and J ends lost 8 bases and 0 bases respectively, with 10 bases between them. CDR3 coding DNA: TGTGCCAGCGTTAGCTCTTCAACTAATGAAAAACTGTTTTTT. Encoded protein: CASVSSSTNEKLFF.

This clonotype came up many times. The chain carries TRBV7-6 and TRBJ2-7; TRBD1 is a possible D gene (6 bases). V was shortened by 1 base and J by 0 bases, with 13 bases between the two germline ends. Per germline, CDR1 SGHVS and CDR2 FNYEAQ. The CDR3 has 16 residues. Here the CDR3 reads CASSLEGQGSSYEQYF. CDR3 sequence (DNA): TGTGCCAGCAGCTTAGAGGGGCAGGGGAGCTCCTACGAGCAGTACTTC.

In DNA form, the CDR3 reads TGTGCCAGCAGTGTCAATCTTGGGACCGTTCGTAGGACCCTCCACTTT. This sequence encodes CASSVNLGTVRRTLHF. V is TRBV25-1 and J is TRBJ1-6, with TRBD1 as a possible D gene (5 bases). V was pared by 4 bases and J by 14 bases, with 24 bases between. CDR3 size: 16 residues. Germline assignment: CDR1 MGHDK and CDR2 SYGVNS.

This chain links TRBV5-1 with TRBJ2-6; 7 nucleotides align to TRBD1. CDR3 length equals 17 residues. J gave up 4 bases and V 4 bases, and 11 bases lay outside the gene matches. Germline V gene data show CDR1 as SGHRS and CDR2 as YFSETQ. The chain's CDR3 is CASSQINTGVGANVLTF. The CDR3 nucleotides are TGCGCCAGCAGCCAAATAAACACAGGGGTAGGGGCCAACGTCCTGACTTTC.

As for this clonotype: Likely a read error: the CDR3 ends without its conserved phenylalanine or tryptophan. This chain uses TRBV5-4 with TRBJ2-7; 10 bases agree with TRBD2. Germline V gives CDR1 SGHNT, CDR2 YYREEE (reference sequence). This CDR3 spans 15 amino acids. The CDR3 reads CASGLGTSATYEQYL. The CDR3 nucleotides read TGTGCCAGCGGCTTGGGGACTAGCGCTACCTACGAGCAGTACCTC.

This clonotype was counted at least ten times. This rearrangement joins TRBV9 to TRBJ2-3; TRBD2 matches 8 bases. This CDR3 region has 15 residues. CDR1 is SGDLS, CDR2 YYNGEE, per germline. J was trimmed by 1 base and V by 3 bases; bases with no gene match: 4. The CDR3 nucleotides read TGTGCCAGCAGCGCCAGCGGGAGTGGCACAGATACGCAGTATTTT. This sequence encodes CASSASGSGTDTQYF.

In its sample, this clonotype was seen many times. The rearrangement joins TRBV29-1 to TRBJ1-2; 10 nucleotides match TRBD1. Germline V gene data show CDR1 as SQVTM and CDR2 as ANQGSEA. Trimming cost V 0 bases and J 3 bases; bases outside gene matches: 7. The CDR3 is 16 amino acids. The DNA for the CDR3 is TGCAGCGTTGAAGATCAGGGACAGGGGAACTACTATGGCTACACCTTC. It encodes CSVEDQGQGNYYGYTF.

This clonotype was counted ten times or more. The J gene is TRBJ2-7, the V gene TRBV4-2; 8 bases match TRBD2. The CDR3 runs 15 residues. The germline V gene encodes CDR1 LGHNA and CDR2 YNFKEQ. V lost 0 bases to trimming and J lost 4 bases; unmatched junction nucleotides: 5. As DNA, the CDR3 is TGTGCCAGCAGCCAAGATGAAGGGACTAGATACGAGCAGTACTTC. This gives the protein CASSQDEGTRYEQYF.

The chain has TRBV24-1 and TRBJ2-7, with D possibly matching TRBD2 (5 bases). CDR1 KGHDR and CDR2 SFDVKD come from the germline V gene. The ends were cut back, 1 base at V and 4 bases at J, with 7 bases in the middle. CDR3 length: 13 amino acids. The CDR3 sequence: CATSDFRGYEQYF. DNA of the CDR3: TGTGCCACCAGTGATTTTCGGGGATACGAGCAGTACTTC.

CDR3: CASSSTGGDEQFF. The CDR3 DNA reads as TGTGCCAGCAGCTCAACGGGGGGGGATGAGCAGTTCTTC. The gene calls are TRBV7-9 and TRBJ2-1; the match to TRBD2 covers 8 bases. The CDR3 spans 13 residues. Germline assignment: CDR1 SEHNR and CDR2 FQNEAQ (reference sequence). V shed 4 bases and J 8 bases; nucleotides not matched to a gene: 4.

This clonotype has only a few counts. The V gene is TRBV24-1, the J gene TRBJ1-1, with D unclear. Germline-derived CDR1 and CDR2 are KGHDR and SFDVKD. Trimming stripped 11 bases from V and 7 bases from J, with 16 bases between. The CDR3 length is 12 residues. The CDR3 DNA sequence: TGTGCCAGCAGGATAGGAGGAATTGAAGCTTTCTTT. The encoded protein is CASRIGGIEAFF.

This clonotype was observed at least ten times. The rearrangement links TRBV27 to TRBJ2-7; D uncertain. With 4 bases removed from V and 6 bases from J, the gap between germline ends came to 10 bases. From germline, CDR1 is MNHEY and CDR2 SMNVEV (reference sequence). The CDR3 runs 12 residues. CDR3 nucleotide sequence: TGTGCCAGCAGTTCTCCATCGGGCGAGCAGTACTTC. It specifies CASSSPSGEQYF.

This chain uses TRBV7-2 with TRBJ2-1, with 7 bases fitting TRBD2. Germline assignment: CDR1 SGHTA and CDR2 FQGNSA. The V gene end was trimmed by 2 bases and the J gene end by 8 bases; junction bases not matched to a gene: 6. This CDR3 comprises 14 residues. The CDR3: CASSLRAGRDEQFF. The CDR3 coding sequence is TGTGCCAGCAGCTTAAGGGCGGGGAGGGATGAGCAGTTCTTC.

This clonotype occurred many times. V usage is TRBV5-1 and J usage is TRBJ2-7, with a weak D call TRBD1 (6 bases). The V end lost 3 bases, the J end lost 9 bases, and 31 bases lay between the germline ends. The CDR3 totals 18 residues. Germline V CDR1 and CDR2: SGHRS, YFSETQ. This CDR3 reads CASSWEGQTVLGLYGQYF. In DNA, the CDR3 is TGCGCCAGCAGCTGGGAAGGACAGACCGTTCTTGGGCTGTATGGGCAGTACTTC.

There are many counts of this clonotype. This chain links TRBV12-3 or TRBV12-4 with TRBJ2-5; unclear D gene. Trimming removed 3 bases from V and 5 bases from J, with 10 bases in between. This CDR3 contains 13 residues. For the CDR3, the DNA is TGTGCCAGCAGTTTTAAGTCACGCGAGACCCAGTACTTC. Translating gives CASSFKSRETQYF.

This clonotype has only one observation. This rearrangement joins TRBV20-1 to TRBJ1-1; TRBD1 matches at 9 bases. CDR3 length: 11 residues. Germline loops: CDR1 DFQATT, CDR2 SNEGSKA (reference sequence). Trimming took 3 bases from V and 11 from J; bases not matched to a gene: 4. CDR3 in amino acids: CSASDRGKAFF. The CDR3 DNA reads TGCAGTGCTAGCGACAGGGGGAAGGCTTTCTTT.